Shown below are 15 T cell receptor beta chains from a single sample sequenced in a study of graft-versus-host responses after intestinal transplantation. Their specific antigens are unknown. Sequencing was performed with immunoSEQ multiplex PCR; in TCRdb, only in-frame clones are kept and a portion is missing. The table records tens of thousands of clones, about 88% of them present only once. The material sequenced was unstimulated CD4+ T cells sorted from spleen or lymph node cells, taken before transplant. The receptors derive from a human donor who was the organ donor for an intestinal transplant.

The chain carries TRBV6-6 and TRBJ2-7, with TRBD1 matching 10 bases. The CDR3 has 15 amino acids. Trimming took 8 bases from V and 3 from J; bases not matched to a gene: 10. Germline V gives CDR1 MNHNY, CDR2 SVGAGI (reference sequence). The CDR3 sequence is CASHTGTGVNYEQYF. The CDR3 bases are TGTGCCAGCCACACCGGGACAGGGGTTAACTACGAGCAGTACTTC.

The CDR3 loop reads CASSRTSGGAGETQYF. The DNA for the CDR3 is TGTGCCAGCAGTCGGACTAGCGGGGGGGCCGGAGAGACCCAGTACTTC. The chain uses TRBV5-4 and TRBJ2-5; 15 bases agree with TRBD2. The CDR3 is made up of 16 amino acids. The germline gives CDR1 SGHNT, CDR2 YYREEE (reference sequence). V lost 5 bases and J lost 4; bases outside the gene matches: 6.

The chain carries TRBV18 and TRBJ1-1; 8 bases line up with TRBD1. CDR1 is KGHSH, CDR2 LQKENI, per germline. The CDR3 length is 16 residues. After removal of 4 bases from V and 0 bases from J, the junction contained 7 bases not matched to a gene. The CDR3, as DNA: TGTGCCAGCTCACGTGGGACAGGCTCGATGAACACTGAAGCTTTCTTT. Its translation is CASSRGTGSMNTEAFF.

The V call is TRBV6-6, the J call TRBJ1-2, with a tentative D call TRBD1 (6 bases). V lost 4 bases, J lost 2 bases, and 11 bases lay in between. Per the germline V gene, CDR1 is MNHNY and CDR2 is SVGAGI (reference sequence). The CDR3 contains 14 residues. DNA of the CDR3: TGTGCCAGCAGTTCCCTGACAGGAAACTATGGCTACACCTTC. This gives the protein CASSSLTGNYGYTF.

This clone was found a few times. The V call is TRBV28, the J call TRBJ2-1, with D unresolved. The CDR3 runs to 12 residues. Germline V gene data show CDR1 as MDHEN and CDR2 as SYDVKM. V lost 6 bases to trimming and J lost 6 bases, with 9 bases between them. The CDR3 reads CASSHPLNEQFF. The CDR3 coding sequence is TGTGCCAGCAGCCATCCGCTCAATGAGCAGTTCTTC.

This rearrangement joins TRBV9 to TRBJ2-5, with D tentatively TRBD2 (5 bases). This CDR3 has 12 residues. Trimming stripped 5 bases from V and 5 bases from J, with 10 bases between. CDR1 and CDR2 from the germline V gene are SGDLS and YYNGEE. CDR3 bases: TGTGCCAGCAGGGGGAGCGGCGAGACCCAGTACTTC. Amino acid sequence: CASRGSGETQYF. Filled out from reference TRBV9 and TRBJ2-5, the complete variable domain reads DSGVTQTPKHLITATGQRVTLRCSPRSGDLSVYWYQQSLDQGLQFLIQYYNGEERAKGNILERFSAQQFPDLHSELNLSSLELGDSALYFCASRGSGETQYFGPGTRLLVL.

V usage is TRBV5-8 and J usage is TRBJ1-6, with 9 nucleotides matching TRBD1. The ends lost 0 bases at V and 7 bases at J; junction bases unmatched: 5. CDR3 length: 16 amino acids. The germline V gene has CDR1 SGHTS and CDR2 YDEGEE. The CDR3 spells CASSLVAGTGNSPLHF. The CDR3 nucleotides read TGTGCCAGCAGCTTGGTTGCAGGGACAGGGAATTCACCCCTCCACTTT.

The V and J genes are TRBV2 and TRBJ2-3; D possibly corresponds to TRBD2 (5 bases). V gave up 9 bases and J gave up 0 bases, with 16 bases separating them. The germline gives CDR1 SNHLY, CDR2 FYNNEI. The CDR3 spans 15 residues. CDR3 nucleotide sequence: TGTGCCAGTAACCGGGAAACCCTAAGCACAGATACGCAGTATTTT. Amino acid sequence: CASNRETLSTDTQYF.

The CDR3 loop reads CASSETQVQPQHF. The CDR3 bases are TGTGCCAGCAGTGAGACTCAAGTCCAGCCCCAGCATTTT. The chain couples TRBV2 to TRBJ1-5; D gene ambiguous. The CDR3 length is 13 residues. The V gene lost 3 bases and the J gene lost 7 bases, with 10 bases spanning the gap. Germline-derived CDR1 and CDR2 are SNHLY and FYNNEI. The whole variable domain, remainder taken from reference TRBV2 and TRBJ1-5, is EPEVTQTPSHQVTQMGQEVILRCVPISNHLYFYWYRQILGQKVEFLVSFYNNEISEKSEIFDDQFSVERPDGSNFTLKIRSTKLEDSAMYFCASSETQVQPQHFGDGTRLSIL.

V gene TRBV7-6 combines with J gene TRBJ2-7; TRBD2 agrees at 10 bases. Germline assignment: CDR1 SGHVS and CDR2 FNYEAQ. The CDR3 runs 17 residues. With V trimmed by 3 bases and J by 4 bases, 12 bases remained unmatched. The CDR3 region has the DNA TGTGCCAGCAGCTTTATGTCTAGCGGGGGTGTCCTGTACGAGCAGTACTTC. Protein: CASSFMSSGGVLYEQYF.

This chain uses TRBV27 with TRBJ1-6, with TRBD1 matching over 12 bases. Losses at the gene ends were 3 bases for V and 7 bases for J; bases not matched to a gene: 7. The germline CDR1 and CDR2 sequences are MNHEY and SMNVEV (reference sequence). CDR3 size: 17 residues. The CDR3 region is CASSLGGQGAPNSPLHF. CDR3 in DNA: TGTGCCAGCAGTTTGGGGGGACAGGGGGCTCCCAATTCACCCCTCCACTTT.

The rearrangement links TRBV7-8 to TRBJ2-1; D possibly uses TRBD1 or TRBD2 (5 bases each). Trimming took off 1 base at V and 7 bases at J, with 14 bases between the two ends. This CDR3 is 15 amino acids long. Germline loops: CDR1 SGHVS, CDR2 FQNEAQ. The CDR3 DNA follows: TGTGCCAGCAGCTTAGACGTCCTGGGGGTTAATGAGCAGTTCTTC. Its translation is CASSLDVLGVNEQFF.

This clone has just a few counts. CDR3 DNA sequence: TGTGCCAGCAGCGTAGGGGGGGGACTATCCTCCTACGAGCAGTACTTC. Protein sequence: CASSVGGGLSSYEQYF. J is TRBJ2-7 and V is TRBV9; TRBD2 aligns across 7 bases. CDR1 is SGDLS, CDR2 YYNGEE, per germline. The V and J ends lost 0 bases and 0 bases, in that order; junction bases with no gene match: 6. CDR3 size: 16 residues.

The chain links TRBV7-2 to TRBJ2-1, with a tentative D call TRBD1 (6 bases). The CDR3 runs 18 residues. Trimming removed 1 base from V and 6 bases from J, with 22 bases in between. Germline lookup yields CDR1 SGHTA and CDR2 FQGNSA. CDR3 in DNA: TGTGCCAGCAGCTTAGTTCCCCCTTTATACAGGGAGTCCAATGAGCAGTTCTTC. Its translation: CASSLVPPLYRESNEQFF.

This chain links TRBV11-2 with TRBJ2-1, with 14 bases aligning to TRBD2. The ends lost 5 bases at V and 10 bases at J; junction bases unmatched: 7. The CDR3 is 15 amino acids. Looked up from germline, CDR1 is SGHAT and CDR2 is FQNNGV. The CDR3 is CASSRGTSGSGEQFF. In DNA form, the CDR3 reads TGTGCCAGCAGCCGGGGGACTAGCGGGAGTGGGGAGCAGTTCTTC.